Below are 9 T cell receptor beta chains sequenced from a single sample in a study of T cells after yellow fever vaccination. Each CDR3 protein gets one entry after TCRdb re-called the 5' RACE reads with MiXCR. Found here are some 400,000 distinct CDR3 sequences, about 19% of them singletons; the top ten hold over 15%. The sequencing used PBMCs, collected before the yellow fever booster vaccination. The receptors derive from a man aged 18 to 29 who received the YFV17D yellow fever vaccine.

The chain's CDR3 is CASSQASVTNEKLFF. The DNA for the CDR3 is TGCGCCAGCAGCCAAGCGAGCGTGACTAATGAAAAACTGTTTTTT. The chain uses TRBV4-1 and TRBJ1-4; D is unclear. The length of the CDR3 is 15 residues. V was clipped by 1 base and J by 2 bases, with 8 bases between them. Germline assignment: CDR1 MGHRA and CDR2 YSYEKL.

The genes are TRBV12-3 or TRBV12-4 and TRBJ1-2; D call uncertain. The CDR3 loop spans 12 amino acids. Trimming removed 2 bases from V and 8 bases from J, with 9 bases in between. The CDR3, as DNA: TGTGCCAGCAGTTTAAGGGAGCTCGGCTACACCTTC. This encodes CASSLRELGYTF.

Here the CDR3 DNA reads TGTGCCAGCAGCTTTCGGAGCTGGGCTAGCGGGGGGGAAGAGACCCAGTACTTC. This encodes CASSFRSWASGGEETQYF. This rearrangement joins TRBV7-9 to TRBJ2-5; 12 nucleotides match TRBD2. The trim removed 3 bases at V and 3 bases at J, leaving 11 bases unmatched. Germline loops: CDR1 SEHNR, CDR2 FQNEAQ (reference sequence). This CDR3 spans 18 amino acids.

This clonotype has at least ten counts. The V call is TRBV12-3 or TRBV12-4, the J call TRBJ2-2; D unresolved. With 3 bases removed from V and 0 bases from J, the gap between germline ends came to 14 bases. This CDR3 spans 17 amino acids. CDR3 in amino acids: CASSFVRSHANTGELFF. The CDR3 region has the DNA TGTGCCAGCAGTTTTGTCAGATCCCACGCGAACACCGGGGAGCTGTTTTTT.

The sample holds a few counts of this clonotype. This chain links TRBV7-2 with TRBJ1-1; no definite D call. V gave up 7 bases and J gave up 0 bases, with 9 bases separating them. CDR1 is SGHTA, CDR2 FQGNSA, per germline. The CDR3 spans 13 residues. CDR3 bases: TGTGCCAGCACCCCTAGTATGAACACTGAAGCTTTCTTT. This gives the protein CASTPSMNTEAFF.

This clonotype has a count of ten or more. CDR3 nucleotide sequence: TGCAGCGTCGGGACAGGGACGACTGAGCAGTTCTTC. Its protein is CSVGTGTTEQFF. This chain connects TRBV29-1 to TRBJ2-1; 9 bases agree with TRBD1. This CDR3 is built from 12 residues. Germline values: CDR1 SQVTM, CDR2 ANQGSEA. V lost 6 bases to trimming and J lost 9 bases; unmatched junction nucleotides: 6.

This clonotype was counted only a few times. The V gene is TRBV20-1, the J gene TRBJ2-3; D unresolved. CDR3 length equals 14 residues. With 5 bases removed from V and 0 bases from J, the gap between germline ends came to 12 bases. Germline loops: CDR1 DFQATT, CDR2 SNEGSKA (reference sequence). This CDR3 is CSAGPLESTDTQYF. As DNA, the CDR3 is TGCAGTGCTGGGCCATTAGAGAGCACAGATACGCAGTATTTT.

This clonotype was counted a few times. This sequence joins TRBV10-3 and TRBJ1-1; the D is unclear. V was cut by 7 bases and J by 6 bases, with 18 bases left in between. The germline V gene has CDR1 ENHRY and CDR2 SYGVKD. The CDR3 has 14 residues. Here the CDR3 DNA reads TGTGCCATCACCCGAGAGGATCAGTCTCCTGAAGCTTTCTTT. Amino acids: CAITREDQSPEAFF.

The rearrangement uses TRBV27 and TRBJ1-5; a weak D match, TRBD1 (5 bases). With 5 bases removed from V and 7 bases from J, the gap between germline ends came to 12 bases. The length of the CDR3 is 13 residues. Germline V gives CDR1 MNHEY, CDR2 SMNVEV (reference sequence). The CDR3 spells CASSRRDGQPQHF. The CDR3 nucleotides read TGTGCCAGCAGTCGGCGGGACGGACAGCCCCAGCATTTT.